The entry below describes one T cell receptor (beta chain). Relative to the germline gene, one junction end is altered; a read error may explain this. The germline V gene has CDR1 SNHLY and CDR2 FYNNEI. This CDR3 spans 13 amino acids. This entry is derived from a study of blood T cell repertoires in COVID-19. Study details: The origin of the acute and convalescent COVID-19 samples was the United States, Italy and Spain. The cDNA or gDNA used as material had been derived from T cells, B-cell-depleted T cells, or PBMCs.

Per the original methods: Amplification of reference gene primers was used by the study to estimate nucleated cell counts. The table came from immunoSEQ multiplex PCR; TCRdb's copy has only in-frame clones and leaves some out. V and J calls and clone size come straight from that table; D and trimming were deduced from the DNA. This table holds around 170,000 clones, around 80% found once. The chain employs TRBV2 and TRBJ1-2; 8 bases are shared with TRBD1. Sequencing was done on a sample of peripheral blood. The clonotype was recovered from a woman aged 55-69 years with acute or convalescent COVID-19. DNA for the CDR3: TGTGCCAGCAGTGAAGCTATACAGGGGGAGGAAAACTTC. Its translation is CASSEAIQGEENF.